A single sample is the source of the 3 T cell receptor beta chains below, sequenced in a study of blood T cell repertoires in COVID-19. Libraries were prepared by immunoSEQ multiplex PCR; TCRdb keeps only in-frame clonotypes and omits some of them. Seen here are about 140,000 clones, around 73% observed once, and the top ten hold roughly 9%. The source material was peripheral blood. The receptors were gathered from a woman aged 45 to 65 with active or convalescent COVID-19.

This clone was detected only a few times. The chain is built from TRBV2 and TRBJ2-1; 14 nucleotides agree with TRBD2. V was clipped by 4 bases and J by 8 bases; unmatched bases: 10. CDR1 and CDR2 (germline): SNHLY, FYNNEI. This CDR3 spans 17 amino acids. DNA of the CDR3: TGTGCCAGCAGTGCAGGACTAGCGGGAGGCCACATCGATGAGCAGTTCTTC. Encoded protein: CASSAGLAGGHIDEQFF.

The sample holds a few counts of this clone. The gene calls are TRBV27 and TRBJ1-6; no clear D. The CDR3 is made up of 14 amino acids. From germline, CDR1 is MNHEY and CDR2 SMNVEV (reference sequence). The germline V and J ends were trimmed by 6 bases and 14 bases, with 20 bases remaining between them. CDR3 bases: TGTGCCAGCAGCCCACGGGTCCCCCCATCGGCCCTCCACTTT. This codes for CASSPRVPPSALHF.

This clone was seen only once. The chain employs TRBV18 and TRBJ1-2, with TRBD1 matching 7 bases. Unmatched junction bases numbered 8, after V lost 4 bases and J lost 0 bases. The CDR3 runs to 16 residues. Per germline, CDR1 KGHSH and CDR2 LQKENI. This CDR3 reads CASSRIGTDANYGYTF. As DNA, the CDR3 is TGTGCCAGCTCACGAATAGGGACAGACGCTAACTATGGCTACACCTTC.